This T cell receptor beta chain came from a study of cytomegalovirus exposure and HLA in healthy donors. In the PCR, 60 Vbeta and 13 Jbeta primers were used. The method was immunoSEQ multiplex PCR; TCRdb's version includes in-frame clones alone and lacks a portion of them. The table lists about 160,000 clones, 80% to 90% of them singletons. The clonotype comes from a woman younger than 30 in good health and CMV-seronegative. Sequenced input: PBMCs.

CDR3 sequence (DNA): TGCGCCAGCAGCCAAGCGGTGGTCGCAGAGGGATATGGCTACACCTTC. It specifies CASSQAVVAEGYGYTF. This chain joins TRBV4-1 and TRBJ1-2, with D hard to call. This CDR3 comprises 16 residues. From germline, CDR1 is MGHRA and CDR2 YSYEKL. With 1 base removed from V and 5 bases from J, the gap between germline ends came to 17 bases.